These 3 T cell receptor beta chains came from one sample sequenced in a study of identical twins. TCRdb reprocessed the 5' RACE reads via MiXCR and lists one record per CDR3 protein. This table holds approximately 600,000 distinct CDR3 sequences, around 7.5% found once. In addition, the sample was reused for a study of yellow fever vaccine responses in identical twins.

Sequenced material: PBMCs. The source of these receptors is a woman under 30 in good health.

The CDR3: CASRGQGKRAGELFF. The CDR3, as DNA: TGTGCCAGCAGAGGACAGGGGAAGCGGGCCGGGGAGCTGTTTTTT. This chain uses TRBV6-1 with TRBJ2-2; 9 bases match TRBD1. The germline gives CDR1 MNHNS, CDR2 SASEGT. The CDR3 sequence is 15 residues long. Germline trimming cut 6 bases from V and 6 bases from J; bases unmatched to any gene: 8.

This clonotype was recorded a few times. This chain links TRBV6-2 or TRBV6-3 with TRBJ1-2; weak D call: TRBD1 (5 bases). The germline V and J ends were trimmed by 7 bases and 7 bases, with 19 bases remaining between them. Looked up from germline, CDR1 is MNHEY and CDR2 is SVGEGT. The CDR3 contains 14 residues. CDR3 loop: CASINGPRVGGYTF. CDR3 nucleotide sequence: TGTGCCAGCATCAACGGCCCCAGGGTAGGTGGCTACACCTTC.

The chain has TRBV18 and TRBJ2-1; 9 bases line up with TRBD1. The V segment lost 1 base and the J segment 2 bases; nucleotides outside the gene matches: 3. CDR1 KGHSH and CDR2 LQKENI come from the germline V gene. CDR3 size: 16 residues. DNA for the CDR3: TGTGCCAGCTCACCACTCCGGGACAGGGCCTACAATGAGCAGTTCTTC. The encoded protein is CASSPLRDRAYNEQFF. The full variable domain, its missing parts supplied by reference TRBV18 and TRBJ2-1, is NAGVMQNPRHLVRRRGQEARLRCSPMKGHSHVYWYRQLPEEGLKFMVYLQKENIIDESGMPKERFSAEFPKEGPSILRIQQVVRGDSAAYFCASSPLRDRAYNEQFFGPGTRLTVL.